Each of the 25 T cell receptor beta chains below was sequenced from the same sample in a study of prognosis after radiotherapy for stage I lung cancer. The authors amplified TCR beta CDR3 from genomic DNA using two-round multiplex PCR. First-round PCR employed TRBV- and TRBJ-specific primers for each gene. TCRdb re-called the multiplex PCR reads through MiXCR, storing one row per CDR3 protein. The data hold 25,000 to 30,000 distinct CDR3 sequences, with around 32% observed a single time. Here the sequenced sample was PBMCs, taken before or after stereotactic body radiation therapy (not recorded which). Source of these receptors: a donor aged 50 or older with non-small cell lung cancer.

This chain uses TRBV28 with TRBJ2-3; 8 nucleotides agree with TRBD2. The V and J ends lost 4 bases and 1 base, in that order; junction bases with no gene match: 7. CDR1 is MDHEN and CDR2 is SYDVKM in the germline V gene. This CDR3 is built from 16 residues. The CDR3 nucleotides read TGTGCCAGCAGTTCTCTGCGGGAGGTGGGCACAGATACGCAGTATTTT. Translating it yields CASSSLREVGTDTQYF.

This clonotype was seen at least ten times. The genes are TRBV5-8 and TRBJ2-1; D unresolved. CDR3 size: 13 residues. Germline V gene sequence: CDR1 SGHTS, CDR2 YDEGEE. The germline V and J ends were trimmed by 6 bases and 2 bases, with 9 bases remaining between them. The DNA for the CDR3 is TGTGCCAGCACCATGGCCACCTACAATGAGCAGTTCTTC. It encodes CASTMATYNEQFF.

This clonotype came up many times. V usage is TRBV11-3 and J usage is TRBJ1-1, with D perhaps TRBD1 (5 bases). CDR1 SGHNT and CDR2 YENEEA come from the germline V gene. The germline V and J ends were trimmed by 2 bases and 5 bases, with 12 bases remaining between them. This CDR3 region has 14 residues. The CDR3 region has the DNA TGTGCCAGCAGCTTATCGGGGGGAGCAACTGAAGCTTTCTTT. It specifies CASSLSGGATEAFF.

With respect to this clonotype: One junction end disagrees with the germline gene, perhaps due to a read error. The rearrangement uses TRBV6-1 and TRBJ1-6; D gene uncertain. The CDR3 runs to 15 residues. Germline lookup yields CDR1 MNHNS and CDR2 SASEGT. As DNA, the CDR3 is TGTGACAGCAGTGGAGGGAGGATTAAACATTCACCCCTCCAATTT. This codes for CDSSGGRIKHSPLQF.

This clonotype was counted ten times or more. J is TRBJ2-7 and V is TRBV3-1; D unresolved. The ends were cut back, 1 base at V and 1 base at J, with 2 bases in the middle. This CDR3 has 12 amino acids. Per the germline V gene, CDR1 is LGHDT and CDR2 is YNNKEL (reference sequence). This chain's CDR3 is CASSQGSYEQYF. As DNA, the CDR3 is TGTGCCAGCAGCCAAGGATCCTACGAGCAGTACTTC.

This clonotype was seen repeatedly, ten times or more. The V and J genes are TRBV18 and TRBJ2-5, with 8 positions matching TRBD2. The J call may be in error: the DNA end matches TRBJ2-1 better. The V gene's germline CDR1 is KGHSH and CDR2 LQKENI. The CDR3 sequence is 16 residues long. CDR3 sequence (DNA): TGTGCCAGCTCACCACTCCCCACTAGCGGCCCGGGTGAGCAGTTCTTC. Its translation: CASSPLPTSGPGEQFF.

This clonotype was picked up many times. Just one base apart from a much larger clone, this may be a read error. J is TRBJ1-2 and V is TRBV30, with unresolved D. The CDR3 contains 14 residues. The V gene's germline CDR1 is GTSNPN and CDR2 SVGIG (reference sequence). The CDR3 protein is CAWDGIGRKYGCTF. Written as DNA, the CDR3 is TGTGCCTGGGATGGGATAGGGCGAAAATATGGCTGCACCTTC.

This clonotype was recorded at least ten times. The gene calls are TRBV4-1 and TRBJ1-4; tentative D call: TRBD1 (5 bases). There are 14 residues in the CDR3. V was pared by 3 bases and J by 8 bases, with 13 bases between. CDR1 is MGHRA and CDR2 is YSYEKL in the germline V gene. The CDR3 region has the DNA TGCGCCAGCAGCCAGGGACCGCTGGGCGAAAAACTGTTTTTT. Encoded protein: CASSQGPLGEKLFF.

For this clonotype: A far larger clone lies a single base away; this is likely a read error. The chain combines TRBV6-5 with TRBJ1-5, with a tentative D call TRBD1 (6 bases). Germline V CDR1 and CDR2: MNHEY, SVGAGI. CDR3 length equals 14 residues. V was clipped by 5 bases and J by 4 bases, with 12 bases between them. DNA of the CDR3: TGTGCCAGCAGTACCGACAGGAGGAATCAGCCCCAGCATTTT. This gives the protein CASSTDRRNQPQHF.

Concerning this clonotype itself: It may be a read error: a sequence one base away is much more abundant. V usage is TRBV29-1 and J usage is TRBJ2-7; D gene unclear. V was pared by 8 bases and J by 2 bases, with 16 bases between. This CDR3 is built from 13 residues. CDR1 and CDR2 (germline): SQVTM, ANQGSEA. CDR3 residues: CSLRFTLTYEQYF. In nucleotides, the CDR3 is TGCAGCTTACGCTTTACCTTAACCTACGAGCAGTACTTC.

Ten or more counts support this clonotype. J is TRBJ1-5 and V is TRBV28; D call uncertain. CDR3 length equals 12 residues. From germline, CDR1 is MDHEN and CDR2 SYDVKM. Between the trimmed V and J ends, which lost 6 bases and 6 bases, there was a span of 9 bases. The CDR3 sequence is CASSQTAQPQHF. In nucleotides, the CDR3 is TGTGCCAGCAGCCAGACGGCTCAGCCCCAGCATTTT.

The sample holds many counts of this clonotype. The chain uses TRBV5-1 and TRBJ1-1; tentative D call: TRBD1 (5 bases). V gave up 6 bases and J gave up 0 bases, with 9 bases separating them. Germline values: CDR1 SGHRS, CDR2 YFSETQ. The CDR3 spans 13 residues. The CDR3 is CASNGQLNTEAFF. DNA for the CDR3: TGCGCCAGCAACGGACAATTGAACACTGAAGCTTTCTTT.

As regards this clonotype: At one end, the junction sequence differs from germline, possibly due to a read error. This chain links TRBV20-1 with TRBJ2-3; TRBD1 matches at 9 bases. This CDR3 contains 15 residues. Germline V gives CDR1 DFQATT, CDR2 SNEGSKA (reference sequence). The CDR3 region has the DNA TGCAGTGCTAACGGACAGGGGAAGAGTACAGATATGCAGTATTTT. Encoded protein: CSANGQGKSTDMQYF.

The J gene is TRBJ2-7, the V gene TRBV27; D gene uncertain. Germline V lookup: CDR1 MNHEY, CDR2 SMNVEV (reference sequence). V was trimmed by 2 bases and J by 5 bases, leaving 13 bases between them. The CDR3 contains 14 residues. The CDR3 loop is CASSLVQTRDEQYF. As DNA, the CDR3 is TGTGCCAGCAGTTTAGTACAGACTCGCGACGAGCAGTACTTC.

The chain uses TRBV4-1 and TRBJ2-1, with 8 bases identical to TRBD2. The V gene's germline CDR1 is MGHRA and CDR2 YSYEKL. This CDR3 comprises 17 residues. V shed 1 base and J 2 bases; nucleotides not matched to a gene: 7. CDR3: CASSQAPGGRTYNEQFF. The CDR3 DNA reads TGCGCCAGCAGCCAAGCCCCAGGCGGGAGGACCTACAATGAGCAGTTCTTC.

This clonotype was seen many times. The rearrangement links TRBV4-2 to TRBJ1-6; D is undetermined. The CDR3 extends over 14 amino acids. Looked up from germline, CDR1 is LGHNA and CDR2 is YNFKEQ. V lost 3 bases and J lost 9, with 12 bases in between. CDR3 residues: CASSQPVTGSPLHF. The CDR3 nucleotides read TGTGCCAGCAGCCAGCCCGTCACGGGTTCACCCCTCCACTTT.

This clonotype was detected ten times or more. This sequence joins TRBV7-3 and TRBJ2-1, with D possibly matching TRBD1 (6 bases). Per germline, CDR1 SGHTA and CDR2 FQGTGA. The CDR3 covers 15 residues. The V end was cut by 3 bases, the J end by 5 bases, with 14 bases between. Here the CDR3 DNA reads TGTGCCAGCAGCTTGGGGCAGGGGTACGACAATGAGCAGTTCTTC. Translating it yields CASSLGQGYDNEQFF.

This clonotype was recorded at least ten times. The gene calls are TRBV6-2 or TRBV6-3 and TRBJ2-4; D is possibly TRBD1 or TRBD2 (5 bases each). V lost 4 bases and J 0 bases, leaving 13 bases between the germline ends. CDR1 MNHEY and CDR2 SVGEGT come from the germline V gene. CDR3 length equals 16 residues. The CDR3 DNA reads TGTGCCAGCAGTTCGAGGGGTTGGCGAGCCAAAAACATTCAGTACTTC. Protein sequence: CASSSRGWRAKNIQYF.

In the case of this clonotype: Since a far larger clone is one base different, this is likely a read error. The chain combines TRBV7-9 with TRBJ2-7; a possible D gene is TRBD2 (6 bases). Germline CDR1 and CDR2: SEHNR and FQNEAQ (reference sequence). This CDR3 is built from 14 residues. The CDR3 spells CAGSLYSSAYEQYF. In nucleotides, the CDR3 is TGTGCCGGCAGCTTATATTCTAGCGCCTACGAGCAGTACTTC. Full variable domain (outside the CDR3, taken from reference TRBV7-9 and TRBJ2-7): DTGVSQNPRHKITKRGQNVTFRCDPISEHNRLYWYRQTLGQGPEFLTYFQNEAQLEKSRLLSDRFSAERPKGSFSTLEIQRTEQGDSAMYLCAGSLYSSAYEQYFGPGTRLTVT.

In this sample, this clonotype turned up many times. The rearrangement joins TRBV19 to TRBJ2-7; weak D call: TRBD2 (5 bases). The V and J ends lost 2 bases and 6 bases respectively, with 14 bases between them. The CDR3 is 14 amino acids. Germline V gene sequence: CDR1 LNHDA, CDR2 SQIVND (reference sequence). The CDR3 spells CASSISRQAGEQYF. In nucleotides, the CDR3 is TGTGCCAGTAGTATATCGCGCCAGGCGGGCGAGCAGTACTTC.

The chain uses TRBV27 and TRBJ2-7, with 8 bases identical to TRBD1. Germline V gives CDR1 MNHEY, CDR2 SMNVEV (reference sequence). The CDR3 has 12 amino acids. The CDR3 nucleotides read TGTGGCAGTTGGACAGGGCCCTCCGAGCAGTACTTC. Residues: CGSWTGPSEQYF.

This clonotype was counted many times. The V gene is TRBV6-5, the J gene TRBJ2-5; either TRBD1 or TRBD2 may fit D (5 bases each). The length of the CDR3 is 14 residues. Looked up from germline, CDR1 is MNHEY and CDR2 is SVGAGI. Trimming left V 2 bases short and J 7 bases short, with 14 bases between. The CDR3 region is CASSYGDPWGTQYF. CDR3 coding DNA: TGTGCCAGCAGTTACGGGGACCCCTGGGGGACCCAGTACTTC.

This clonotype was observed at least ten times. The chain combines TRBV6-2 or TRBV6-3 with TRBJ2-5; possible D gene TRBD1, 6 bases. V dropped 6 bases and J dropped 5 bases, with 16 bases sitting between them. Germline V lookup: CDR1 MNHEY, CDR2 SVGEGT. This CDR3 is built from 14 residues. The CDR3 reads CASRKQGYGETQYF. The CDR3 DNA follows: TGTGCCAGCAGAAAACAGGGTTATGGGGAGACCCAGTACTTC.

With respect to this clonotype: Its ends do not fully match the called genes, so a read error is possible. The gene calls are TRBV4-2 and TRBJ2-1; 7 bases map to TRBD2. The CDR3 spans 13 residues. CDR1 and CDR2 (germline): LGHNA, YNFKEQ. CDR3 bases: TGTGCCAGCATTCGAGCGGGGCACAATGATCAGTTCTTC. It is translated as CASIRAGHNDQFF.

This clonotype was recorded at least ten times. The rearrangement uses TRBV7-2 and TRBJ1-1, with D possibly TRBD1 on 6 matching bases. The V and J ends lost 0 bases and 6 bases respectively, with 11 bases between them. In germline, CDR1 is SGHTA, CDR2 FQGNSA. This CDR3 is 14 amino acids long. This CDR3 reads CASSLAGGGPEAFF. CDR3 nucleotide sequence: TGTGCCAGCAGCTTAGCGGGAGGGGGGCCTGAAGCTTTCTTT.